This T cell receptor (beta chain) was profiled in a study of cytomegalovirus exposure and HLA in healthy donors. PCR primers comprised 60 Vbeta and 13 Jbeta primers. Clones were read by immunoSEQ multiplex PCR, and TCRdb kept only the in-frame ones, dropping some. The sample lists about 73,000 clones; less than 85% were seen once. The V end was cut by 7 bases, the J end by 10 bases, with 20 bases between. Germline-derived CDR1 and CDR2 are GTSNPN and SVGIG (reference sequence). CDR3 size: 14 residues. This clonotype was sampled from a male donor in good health and CMV-seronegative. Sequencing used PBMCs. The chain is built from TRBV30 and TRBJ1-6; D gene unclear. CDR3 sequence: CAYMARAGASPLHF. The CDR3 DNA sequence: TGTGCCTACATGGCGAGGGCGGGAGCGTCACCCCTCCACTTT.